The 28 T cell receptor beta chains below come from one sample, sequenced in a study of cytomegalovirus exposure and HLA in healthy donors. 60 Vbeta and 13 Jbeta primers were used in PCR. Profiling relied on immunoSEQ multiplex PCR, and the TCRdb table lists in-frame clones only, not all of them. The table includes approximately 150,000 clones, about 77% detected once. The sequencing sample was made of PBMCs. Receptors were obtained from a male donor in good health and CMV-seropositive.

The CDR3 region is CASSLILGQGEAFF. The CDR3 coding sequence is TGTGCCAGCAGCCTCATCCTGGGACAGGGTGAAGCTTTCTTT. J is TRBJ1-1 and V is TRBV5-4; 9 bases line up with TRBD1. This CDR3 comprises 14 residues. Per the germline V gene, CDR1 is SGHNT and CDR2 is YYREEE (reference sequence). The trim removed 4 bases at V and 7 bases at J, leaving 8 bases unmatched.

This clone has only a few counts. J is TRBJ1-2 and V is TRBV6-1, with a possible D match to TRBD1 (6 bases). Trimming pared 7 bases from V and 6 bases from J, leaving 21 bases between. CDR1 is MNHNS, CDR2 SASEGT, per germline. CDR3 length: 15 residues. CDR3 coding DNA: TGTGCCAGCATCCCATCGAGGGGGTCCTGGCATGGCTACACCTTC. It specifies CASIPSRGSWHGYTF.

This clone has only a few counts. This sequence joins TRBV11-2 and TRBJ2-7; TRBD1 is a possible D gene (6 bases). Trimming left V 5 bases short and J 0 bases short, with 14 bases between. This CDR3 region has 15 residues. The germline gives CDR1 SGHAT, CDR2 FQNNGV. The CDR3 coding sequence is TGTGCCAGCAGCCCAGGAACAGGGAGCTCCTACGAGCAGTACTTC. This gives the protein CASSPGTGSSYEQYF.

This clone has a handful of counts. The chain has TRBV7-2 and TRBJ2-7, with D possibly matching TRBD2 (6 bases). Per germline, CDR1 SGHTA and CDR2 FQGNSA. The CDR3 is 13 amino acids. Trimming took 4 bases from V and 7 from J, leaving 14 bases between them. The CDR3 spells CASSSEGNLEQYF. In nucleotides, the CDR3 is TGTGCCAGCAGCTCGGAGGGTAATCTGGAGCAGTACTTC.

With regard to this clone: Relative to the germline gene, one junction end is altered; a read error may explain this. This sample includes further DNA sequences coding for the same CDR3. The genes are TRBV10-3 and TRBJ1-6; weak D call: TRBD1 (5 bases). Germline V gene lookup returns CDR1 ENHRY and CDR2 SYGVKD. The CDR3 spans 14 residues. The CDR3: CAAQGSGLDSPLHF. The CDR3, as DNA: TGTGCCGCCCAGGGCTCAGGGTTGGATTCGCCCCTCCACTTT.

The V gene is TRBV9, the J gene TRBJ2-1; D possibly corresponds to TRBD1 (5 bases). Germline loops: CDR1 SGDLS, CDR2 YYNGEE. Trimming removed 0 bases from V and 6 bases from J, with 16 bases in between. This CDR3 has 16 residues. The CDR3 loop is CASSVATKGSPNEQFF. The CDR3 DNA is TGTGCCAGCAGCGTAGCTACGAAGGGGTCGCCCAATGAGCAGTTCTTC.

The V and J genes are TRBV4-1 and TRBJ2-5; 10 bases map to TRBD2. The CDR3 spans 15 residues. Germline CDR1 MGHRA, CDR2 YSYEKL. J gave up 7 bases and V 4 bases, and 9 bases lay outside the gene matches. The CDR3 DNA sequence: TGCGCCAGCAGCCGCGGACTAGCGGCCGCCGGGACCCAGTACTTC. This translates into CASSRGLAAAGTQYF.

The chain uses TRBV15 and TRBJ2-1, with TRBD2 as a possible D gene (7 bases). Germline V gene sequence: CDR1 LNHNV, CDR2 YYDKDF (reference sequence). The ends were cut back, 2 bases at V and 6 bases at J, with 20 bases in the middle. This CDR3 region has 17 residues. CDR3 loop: CATSRPGGSAFFNEQFF. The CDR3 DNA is TGTGCCACCAGCAGACCGGGGGGCAGTGCCTTTTTCAATGAGCAGTTCTTC.

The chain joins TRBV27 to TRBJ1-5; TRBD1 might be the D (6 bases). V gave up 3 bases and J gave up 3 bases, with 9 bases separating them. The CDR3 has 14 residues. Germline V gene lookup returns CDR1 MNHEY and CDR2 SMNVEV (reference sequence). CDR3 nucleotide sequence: TGTGCCAGCAGTTTGGGGGCCTCCAATCAGCCCCAGCATTTT. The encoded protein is CASSLGASNQPQHF.

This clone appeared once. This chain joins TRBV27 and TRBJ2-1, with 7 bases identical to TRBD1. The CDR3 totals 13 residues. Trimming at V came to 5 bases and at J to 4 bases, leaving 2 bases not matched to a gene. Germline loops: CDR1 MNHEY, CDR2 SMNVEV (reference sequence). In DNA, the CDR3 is TGTGCCAGCAGTCGACAGGGATACAATGAGCAGTTCTTC. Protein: CASSRQGYNEQFF.

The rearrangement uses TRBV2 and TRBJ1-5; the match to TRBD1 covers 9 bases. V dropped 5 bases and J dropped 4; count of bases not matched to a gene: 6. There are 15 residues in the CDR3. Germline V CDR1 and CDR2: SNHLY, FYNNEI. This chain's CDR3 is CASSRTGERNQPQHF. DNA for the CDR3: TGTGCCAGCAGTCGGACAGGGGAGAGGAATCAGCCCCAGCATTTT.

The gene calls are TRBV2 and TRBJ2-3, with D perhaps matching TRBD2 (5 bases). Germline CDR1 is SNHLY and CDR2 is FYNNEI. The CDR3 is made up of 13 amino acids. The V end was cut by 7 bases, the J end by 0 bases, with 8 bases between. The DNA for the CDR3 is TGTGCCAGCACAGGACTGAGCACAGATACGCAGTATTTT. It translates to CASTGLSTDTQYF.

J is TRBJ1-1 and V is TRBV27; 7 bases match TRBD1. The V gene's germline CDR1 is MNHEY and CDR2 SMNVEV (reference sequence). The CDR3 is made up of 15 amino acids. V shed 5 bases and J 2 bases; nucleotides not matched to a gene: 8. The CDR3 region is CASSLSRGKNTEAFF. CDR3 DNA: TGTGCCAGCAGTCTTAGCAGGGGGAAAAACACTGAAGCTTTCTTT.

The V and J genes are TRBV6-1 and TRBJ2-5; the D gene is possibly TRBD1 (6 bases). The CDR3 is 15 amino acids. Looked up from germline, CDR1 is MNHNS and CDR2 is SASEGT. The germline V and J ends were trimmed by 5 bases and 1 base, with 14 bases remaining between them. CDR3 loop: CASSTGIGGQETQYF. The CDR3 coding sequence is TGTGCCAGCAGTACGGGGATAGGGGGCCAAGAGACCCAGTACTTC.

The CDR3 coding sequence is TGTGCCAGCAGTCCTGTAGGGGAGGTGAACACTGAAGCTTTCTTT. It codes for CASSPVGEVNTEAFF. V is TRBV27 and J is TRBJ1-1; tentative D call: TRBD1 (5 bases). The length of the CDR3 is 15 residues. V gave up 5 bases and J gave up 0 bases, with 13 bases separating them. Per the germline V gene, CDR1 is MNHEY and CDR2 is SMNVEV (reference sequence).

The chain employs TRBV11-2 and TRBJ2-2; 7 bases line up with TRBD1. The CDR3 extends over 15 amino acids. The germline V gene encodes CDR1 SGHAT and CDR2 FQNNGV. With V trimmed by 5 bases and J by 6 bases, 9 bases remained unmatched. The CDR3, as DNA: TGTGCCAGCAGCCTCCCGAGGGGACAGCCCGGGGAGCTGTTTTTT. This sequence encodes CASSLPRGQPGELFF.

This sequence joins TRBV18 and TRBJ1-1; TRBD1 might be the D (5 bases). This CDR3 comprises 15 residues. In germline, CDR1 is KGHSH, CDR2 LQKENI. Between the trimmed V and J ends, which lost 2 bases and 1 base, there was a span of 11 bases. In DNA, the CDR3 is TGTGCCAGCTCACCAGGGGTGGGGGGGAACACTGAAGCTTTCTTT. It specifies CASSPGVGGNTEAFF.

The CDR3 DNA is TGTGCCAGCAGCTCCCGACAGGGGGCCCCTGAAGCTTTCTTT. Residues: CASSSRQGAPEAFF. The chain uses TRBV7-3 and TRBJ1-1, with TRBD1 identical over 10 bases. CDR3 size: 14 residues. Germline-derived CDR1 and CDR2 are SGHTA and FQGTGA. Trimming took 4 bases from V and 6 from J; bases not matched to a gene: 5.

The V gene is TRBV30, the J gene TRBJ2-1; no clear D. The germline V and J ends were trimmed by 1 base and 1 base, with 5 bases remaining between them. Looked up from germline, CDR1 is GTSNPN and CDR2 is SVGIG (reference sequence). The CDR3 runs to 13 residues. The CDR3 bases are TGTGCCTGGAGTGCCGTGTCCTACAATGAGCAGTTCTTC. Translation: CAWSAVSYNEQFF.

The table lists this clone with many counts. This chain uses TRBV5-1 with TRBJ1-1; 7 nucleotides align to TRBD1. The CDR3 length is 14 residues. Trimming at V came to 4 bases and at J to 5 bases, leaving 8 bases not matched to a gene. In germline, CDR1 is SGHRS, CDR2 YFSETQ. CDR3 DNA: TGCGCCAGCAGCGTCAGACAGGGTAGGACTGAAGCTTTCTTT. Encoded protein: CASSVRQGRTEAFF.

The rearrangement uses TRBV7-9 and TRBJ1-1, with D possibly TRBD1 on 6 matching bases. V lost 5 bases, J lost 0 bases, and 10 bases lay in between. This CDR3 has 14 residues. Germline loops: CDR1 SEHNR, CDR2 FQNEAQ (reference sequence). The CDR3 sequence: CASSRTAMNTEAFF. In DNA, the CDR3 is TGTGCCAGCAGCAGGACAGCCATGAACACTGAAGCTTTCTTT.

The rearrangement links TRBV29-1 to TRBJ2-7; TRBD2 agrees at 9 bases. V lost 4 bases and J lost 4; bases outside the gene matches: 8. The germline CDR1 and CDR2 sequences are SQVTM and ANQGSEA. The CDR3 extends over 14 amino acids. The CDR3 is CSVGNSGGGYEQYF. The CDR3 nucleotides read TGCAGCGTTGGTAATAGCGGGGGCGGGTACGAGCAGTACTTC.

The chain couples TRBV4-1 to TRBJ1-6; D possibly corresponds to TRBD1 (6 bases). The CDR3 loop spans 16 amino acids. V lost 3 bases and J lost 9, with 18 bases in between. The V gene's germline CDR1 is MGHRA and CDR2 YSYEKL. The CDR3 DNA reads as TGCGCCAGCAGCCAGCCTCAACAGGGTGTTCGTTCACCCCTCCACTTT. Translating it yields CASSQPQQGVRSPLHF.

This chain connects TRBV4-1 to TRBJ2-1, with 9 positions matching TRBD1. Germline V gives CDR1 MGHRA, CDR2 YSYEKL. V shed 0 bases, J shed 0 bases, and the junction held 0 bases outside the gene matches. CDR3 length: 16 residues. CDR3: CASSQEGQGSYNEQFF. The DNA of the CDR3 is TGCGCCAGCAGCCAAGAGGGACAGGGCTCCTACAATGAGCAGTTCTTC.

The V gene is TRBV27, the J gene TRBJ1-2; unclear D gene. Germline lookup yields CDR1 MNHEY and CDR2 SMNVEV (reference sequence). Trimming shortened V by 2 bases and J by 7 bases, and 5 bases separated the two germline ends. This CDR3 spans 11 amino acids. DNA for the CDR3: TGTGCCAGCAGTTTAGGGAGTGGCTACACCTTC. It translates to CASSLGSGYTF.

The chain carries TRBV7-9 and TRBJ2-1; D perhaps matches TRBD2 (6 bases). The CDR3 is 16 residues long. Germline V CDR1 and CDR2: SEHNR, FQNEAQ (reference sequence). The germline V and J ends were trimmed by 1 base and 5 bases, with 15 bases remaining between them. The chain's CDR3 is CASSLVGAGFHNEQFF. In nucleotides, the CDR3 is TGTGCCAGCAGCTTAGTTGGCGCGGGATTCCACAATGAGCAGTTCTTC.

CDR3 amino acids: CASTPGGGSNYGYTF. CDR3 coding DNA: TGTGCCAGCACCCCTGGAGGAGGATCAAACTATGGCTACACCTTC. The rearrangement links TRBV9 to TRBJ1-2; the D is unclear. CDR3 size: 15 residues. The V end lost 6 bases, the J end lost 2 bases, and 17 bases lay between the germline ends. Germline CDR1 and CDR2: SGDLS and YYNGEE.

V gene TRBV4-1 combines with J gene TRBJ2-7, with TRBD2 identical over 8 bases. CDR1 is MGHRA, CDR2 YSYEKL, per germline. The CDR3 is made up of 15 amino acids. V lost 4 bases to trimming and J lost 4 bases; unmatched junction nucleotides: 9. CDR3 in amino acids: CASSLLGTSPYEQYF. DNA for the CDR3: TGCGCCAGCAGCCTCTTAGGGACTAGTCCGTACGAGCAGTACTTC.